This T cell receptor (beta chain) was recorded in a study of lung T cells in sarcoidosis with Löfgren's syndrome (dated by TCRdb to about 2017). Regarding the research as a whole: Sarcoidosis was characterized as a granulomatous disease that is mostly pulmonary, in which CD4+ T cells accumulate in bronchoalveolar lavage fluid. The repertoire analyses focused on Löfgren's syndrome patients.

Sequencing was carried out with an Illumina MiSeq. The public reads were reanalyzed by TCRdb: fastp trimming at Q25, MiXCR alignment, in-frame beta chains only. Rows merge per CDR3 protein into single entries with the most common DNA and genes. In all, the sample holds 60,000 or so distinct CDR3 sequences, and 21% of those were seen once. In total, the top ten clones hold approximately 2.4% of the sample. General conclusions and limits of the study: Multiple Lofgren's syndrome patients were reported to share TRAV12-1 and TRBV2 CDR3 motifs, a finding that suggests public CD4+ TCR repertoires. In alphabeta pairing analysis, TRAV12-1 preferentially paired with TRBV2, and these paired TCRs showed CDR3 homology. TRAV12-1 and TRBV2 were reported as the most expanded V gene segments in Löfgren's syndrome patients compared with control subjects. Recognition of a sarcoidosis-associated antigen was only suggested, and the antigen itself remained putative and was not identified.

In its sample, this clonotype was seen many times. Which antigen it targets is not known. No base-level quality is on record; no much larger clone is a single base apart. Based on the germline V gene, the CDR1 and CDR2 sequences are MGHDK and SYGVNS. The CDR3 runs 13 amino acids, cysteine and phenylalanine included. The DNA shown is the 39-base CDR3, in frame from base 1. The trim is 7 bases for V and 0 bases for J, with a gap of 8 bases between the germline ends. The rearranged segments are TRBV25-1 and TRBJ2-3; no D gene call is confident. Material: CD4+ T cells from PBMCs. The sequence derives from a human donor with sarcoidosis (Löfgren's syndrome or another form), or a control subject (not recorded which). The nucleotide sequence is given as TGTGCCAGCAATGCGGTTAGCACAGATACGCAGTATTTT. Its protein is CASNAVSTDTQYF.